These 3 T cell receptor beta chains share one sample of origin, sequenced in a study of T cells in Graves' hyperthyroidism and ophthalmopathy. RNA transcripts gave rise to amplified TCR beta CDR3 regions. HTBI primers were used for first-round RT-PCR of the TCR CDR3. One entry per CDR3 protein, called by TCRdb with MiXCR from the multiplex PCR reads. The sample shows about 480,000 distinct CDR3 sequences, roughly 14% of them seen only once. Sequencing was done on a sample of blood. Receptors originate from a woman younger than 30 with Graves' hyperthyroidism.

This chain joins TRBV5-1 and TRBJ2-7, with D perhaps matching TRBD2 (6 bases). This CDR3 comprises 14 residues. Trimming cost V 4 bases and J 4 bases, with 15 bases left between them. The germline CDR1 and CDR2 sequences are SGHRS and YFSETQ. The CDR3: CASSTVEGTYEQYF. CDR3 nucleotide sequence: TGCGCCAGCAGCACTGTAGAGGGGACTTACGAGCAGTACTTC.

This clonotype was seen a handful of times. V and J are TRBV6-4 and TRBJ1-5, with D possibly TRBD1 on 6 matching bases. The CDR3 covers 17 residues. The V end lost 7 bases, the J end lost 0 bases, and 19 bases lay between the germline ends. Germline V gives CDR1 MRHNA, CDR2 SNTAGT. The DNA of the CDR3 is TGTGCCAGCACTACGAAGACGGGGGCTGCTAGCAATCAGCCCCAGCATTTT. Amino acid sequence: CASTTKTGAASNQPQHF.

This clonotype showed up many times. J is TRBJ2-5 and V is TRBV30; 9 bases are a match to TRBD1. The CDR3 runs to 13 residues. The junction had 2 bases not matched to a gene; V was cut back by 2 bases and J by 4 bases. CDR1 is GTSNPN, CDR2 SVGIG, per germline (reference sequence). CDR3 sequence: CAWSRQGGETQYF. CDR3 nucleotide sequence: TGTGCCTGGAGTCGACAGGGGGGAGAGACCCAGTACTTC. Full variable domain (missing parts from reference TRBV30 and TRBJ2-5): SQTIHQWPATLVQPVGSPLSLECTVEGTSNPNLYWYRQAAGRGLQLLFYSVGIGQISSEVPQNLSASRPQDRQFILSSKKLLLSDSGFYLCAWSRQGGETQYFGPGTRLLVL.